Listed below are T cell receptor beta chains from one sample, sequenced in a study of read filtering for tumor transcriptome and immune sequencing. TCRdb re-called the reads through MiXCR, storing one row per CDR3 protein. The data contain about 57,000 distinct CDR3 sequences, approximately 15% of them seen just once; the ten biggest clones take up under 55%. The specimen was a population of CD138-negative cells sorted from bone marrow. All receptors derive from a donor at least 40 years old with multiple myeloma. Each CDR3 is given with its conserved first and last residue. The order of the fields is CDR3 protein, CDR3 DNA, D gene, J gene, clone size, V gene. The D gene is left open where the match is weak. For some rows the clone size is stated as once, few or many, or as a class when expanded; others skip it.

CDR3aa: CASSPRNYEQYF
CDR3nt: TGTGCCAGCAGCCCTCGTAACTACGAGCAGTACTTC
d_gene: -
j_gene: TRBJ2-7
abundance: many
v_gene: TRBV7-2

CDR3aa: CASSPRIRESYNEQFF
CDR3nt: TGTGCCAGCAGCCCGCGGATCAGAGAATCCTACAATGAGCAGTTCTTC
d_gene: -
j_gene: TRBJ2-1
abundance: many
v_gene: TRBV3-1

CDR3aa: CATSEELAGGADTQYF
CDR3nt: TGTGCCACCAGTGAAGAACTAGCGGGAGGAGCAGATACGCAGTATTTT
d_gene: TRBD2
j_gene: TRBJ2-3
abundance: few
v_gene: TRBV24-1

CDR3aa: CASSSRLRDRGPNEQYF
CDR3nt: TGTGCCAGCAGCTCACGGCTCAGGGACAGGGGGCCCAACGAGCAGTACTTC
d_gene: TRBD1
j_gene: TRBJ2-7
abundance: -
v_gene: TRBV7-9

CDR3aa: CASSEGHEKLFF
CDR3nt: TGTGCCAGCAGTGAAGGGCATGAAAAACTGTTTTTT
d_gene: -
j_gene: TRBJ1-4
abundance: many
v_gene: TRBV6-1

CDR3aa: CASRPRRAINTGELFF
CDR3nt: TGTGCCAGCAGGCCTCGAAGGGCGATTAACACCGGGGAGCTGTTTTTT
d_gene: -
j_gene: TRBJ2-2
abundance: many
v_gene: TRBV7-9

CDR3aa: CASSRTGTGNTEAFF
CDR3nt: TGCGCCAGCAGCCGCACCGGGACAGGGAACACTGAAGCTTTCTTT
d_gene: TRBD1
j_gene: TRBJ1-1
abundance: many
v_gene: TRBV5-1

CDR3aa: CASSYDPRELFF
CDR3nt: TGTGCCAGCAGTTATGACCCTAGGGAGCTGTTTTTT
d_gene: -
j_gene: TRBJ2-2
abundance: -
v_gene: TRBV6-2/TRBV6-3

CDR3aa: CASRKGGGRANEQFF
CDR3nt: TGTGCCAGCAGGAAAGGGGGCGGGAGGGCCAATGAGCAGTTCTTC
d_gene: TRBD2
j_gene: TRBJ2-1
abundance: many
v_gene: TRBV7-2

CDR3aa: CASSLGRTEAFF
CDR3nt: TGTGCCAGCAGCTTGGGCAGAACGGAAGCTTTCTTT
d_gene: -
j_gene: TRBJ1-1
abundance: many
v_gene: TRBV5-4

CDR3aa: CATSRDTTGDTQYF
CDR3nt: TGTGCCACCAGCAGAGACACCACGGGAGATACGCAGTATTTT
d_gene: -
j_gene: TRBJ2-3
abundance: many
v_gene: TRBV15

CDR3aa: CASSSRGTPTGELFF
CDR3nt: TGTGCCAGCAGCTCAAGGGGGACCCCCACCGGGGAGCTGTTTTTT
d_gene: -
j_gene: TRBJ2-2
abundance: few
v_gene: TRBV13

CDR3aa: CASSDRNYEQYF
CDR3nt: TGCGCCAGCAGTGACAGGAACTACGAGCAGTACTTC
d_gene: -
j_gene: TRBJ2-7
abundance: many
v_gene: TRBV10-1

CDR3aa: CASSSGQGITDTQYF
CDR3nt: TGCGCCAGCAGCTCGGGACAAGGAATCACAGATACGCAGTATTTT
d_gene: -
j_gene: TRBJ2-3
abundance: many
v_gene: TRBV5-1

CDR3aa: CSAHSPGTGGRVYNEQFF
CDR3nt: TGCAGTGCTCACAGCCCTGGGACAGGGGGCCGCGTTTACAATGAGCAGTTCTTC
d_gene: TRBD1
j_gene: TRBJ2-1
abundance: -
v_gene: TRBV20-1

CDR3aa: CACSLRLSYEQYF
CDR3nt: TGTGCCTGCAGTTTACGACTCTCCTACGAGCAGTACTTC
d_gene: -
j_gene: TRBJ2-7
abundance: -
v_gene: TRBV12-3/TRBV12-4

CDR3aa: CSVTDGYTEAFF
CDR3nt: TGCAGCGTCACGGACGGGTACACTGAAGCTTTCTTT
d_gene: -
j_gene: TRBJ1-1
abundance: -
v_gene: TRBV29-1

CDR3aa: CASSQDMRPGGSYNEQFF
CDR3nt: TGTGCCAGCAGCCAAGATATGCGACCGGGAGGTTCATACAATGAGCAGTTCTTC
d_gene: TRBD2
j_gene: TRBJ2-1
abundance: many
v_gene: TRBV4-2

CDR3aa: CASSLARQANYGYTF
CDR3nt: TGTGCCAGCAGCTTAGCACGTCAAGCCAACTATGGCTACACCTTC
d_gene: -
j_gene: TRBJ1-2
abundance: -
v_gene: TRBV7-8

CDR3aa: CSARDGGTSYEQYF
CDR3nt: TGCAGTGCTAGAGACGGCGGGACGTCCTACGAGCAGTACTTC
d_gene: -
j_gene: TRBJ2-7
abundance: -
v_gene: TRBV20-1

CDR3aa: CASSVVEAGNSPLHF
CDR3nt: TGTGCCAGCAGCGTAGTGGAGGCAGGGAATTCACCCCTCCACTTT
d_gene: -
j_gene: TRBJ1-6
abundance: -
v_gene: TRBV9

CDR3aa: CASSTGQGNTGELFF
CDR3nt: TGTGCCAGCAGCACGGGACAGGGGAACACCGGGGAGCTGTTTTTT
d_gene: TRBD1
j_gene: TRBJ2-2
abundance: few
v_gene: TRBV7-9

CDR3aa: CASPPGTSWDTGELFF
CDR3nt: TGTGCCAGCCCTCCCGGGACTAGCTGGGACACCGGGGAGCTGTTTTTT
d_gene: TRBD2
j_gene: TRBJ2-2
abundance: -
v_gene: TRBV7-2

CDR3aa: CASSYSTNWLGEQYF
CDR3nt: TGTGCCAGCAGTTACTCGACGAACTGGTTGGGAGAGCAGTACTTC
d_gene: -
j_gene: TRBJ2-7
abundance: many
v_gene: TRBV6-5

CDR3aa: CASSLRQAGGVNTRHF
CDR3nt: TGTGCCAGCAGCCTTCGGCAAGCGGGAGGTGTAAATACGCGGCATTTT
d_gene: TRBD2
j_gene: TRBJ2-3
abundance: -
v_gene: TRBV7-3

CDR3aa: CASREGQNYGYTF
CDR3nt: TGTGCCAGCAGAGAGGGACAGAACTATGGCTACACCTTC
d_gene: TRBD1
j_gene: TRBJ1-2
abundance: few
v_gene: TRBV7-9

CDR3aa: CSVHPGQGSSTGELFF
CDR3nt: TGCAGCGTACACCCGGGGCAGGGAAGCTCCACCGGGGAGCTGTTTTTT
d_gene: -
j_gene: TRBJ2-2
abundance: few
v_gene: TRBV29-1

CDR3aa: CSVVVSSQETQYF
CDR3nt: TGCAGCGTTGTTGTATCGAGCCAAGAGACCCAGTACTTC
d_gene: -
j_gene: TRBJ2-5
abundance: many
v_gene: TRBV29-1

CDR3aa: CASGQAGNNSPLHF
CDR3nt: TGTGCCAGCGGCCAGGCAGGGAATAATTCACCCCTCCACTTT
d_gene: -
j_gene: TRBJ1-6
abundance: -
v_gene: TRBV14

CDR3aa: CASSLIPLGPYEQYF
CDR3nt: TGTGCCAGCAGCTTAATTCCCTTGGGGCCCTACGAGCAGTACTTC
d_gene: -
j_gene: TRBJ2-7
abundance: many
v_gene: TRBV7-3

CDR3aa: CAWSGGQGTYEQYF
CDR3nt: TGTGCCTGGAGTGGGGGACAGGGCACCTACGAGCAGTACTTC
d_gene: TRBD1
j_gene: TRBJ2-7
abundance: -
v_gene: TRBV30

CDR3aa: CASSLRRQGAETQYF
CDR3nt: TGTGCCAGCAGTCTACGGAGACAGGGGGCAGAGACCCAGTACTTC
d_gene: TRBD1
j_gene: TRBJ2-5
abundance: many
v_gene: TRBV12-3/TRBV12-4

CDR3aa: CASSLVLAGNTGELFF
CDR3nt: TGCGCCAGCAGCTTGGTACTAGCGGGGAACACCGGGGAGCTGTTTTTT
d_gene: TRBD2
j_gene: TRBJ2-2
abundance: many
v_gene: TRBV5-1

CDR3aa: CASSLAQGGEYEQYF
CDR3nt: TGTGCCAGCAGCTTGGCTCAGGGAGGAGAATACGAGCAGTACTTC
d_gene: -
j_gene: TRBJ2-7
abundance: -
v_gene: TRBV7-2

CDR3aa: CASSQSLVSNEQFF
CDR3nt: TGCGCCAGCAGCCAATCGCTAGTCAGTAATGAGCAGTTCTTC
d_gene: -
j_gene: TRBJ2-1
abundance: few
v_gene: TRBV4-3

CDR3aa: CSARGQGDTEAFF
CDR3nt: TGCAGTGCTAGAGGACAGGGAGACACTGAAGCTTTCTTT
d_gene: TRBD1
j_gene: TRBJ1-1
abundance: many
v_gene: TRBV20-1

CDR3aa: CSAGNTEAFF
CDR3nt: TGCAGCGCCGGGAATACTGAAGCTTTCTTT
d_gene: -
j_gene: TRBJ1-1
abundance: -
v_gene: TRBV29-1

CDR3aa: CSASLAFGTSGRALYNEQFF
CDR3nt: TGCAGTGCTAGCCTTGCATTCGGGACTAGCGGGAGGGCACTCTACAATGAGCAGTTCTTC
d_gene: TRBD2
j_gene: TRBJ2-1
abundance: -
v_gene: TRBV20-1

CDR3aa: CSVGGSTRLTEAFF
CDR3nt: TGCAGCGTTGGGGGGTCTACCCGCCTCACTGAAGCTTTCTTT
d_gene: -
j_gene: TRBJ1-1
abundance: many
v_gene: TRBV29-1

CDR3aa: CSVAQGAITEAFF
CDR3nt: TGCAGCGTCGCACAGGGGGCGATTACTGAAGCTTTCTTT
d_gene: TRBD1
j_gene: TRBJ1-1
abundance: -
v_gene: TRBV29-1

CDR3aa: CASSYGPNGGNQPQHF
CDR3nt: TGTGCCAGCAGTTACGGGCCCAATGGGGGCAATCAGCCCCAGCATTTT
d_gene: -
j_gene: TRBJ1-5
abundance: many
v_gene: TRBV6-2/TRBV6-3

CDR3aa: CASSYPGLDNNEQFF
CDR3nt: TGTGCCAGCAGCTACCCTGGACTGGACAACAATGAGCAGTTCTTC
d_gene: -
j_gene: TRBJ2-1
abundance: -
v_gene: TRBV11-3

CDR3aa: CASTKARSRLNTEAFF
CDR3nt: TGTGCCAGCACCAAGGCCCGATCCAGACTGAACACTGAAGCTTTCTTT
d_gene: -
j_gene: TRBJ1-1
abundance: few
v_gene: TRBV3-1

CDR3aa: CSVSNEQFF
CDR3nt: TGCAGCGTGAGCAATGAGCAGTTCTTC
d_gene: -
j_gene: TRBJ2-1
abundance: many
v_gene: TRBV29-1

CDR3aa: CSAPGQGVEAFF
CDR3nt: TGCAGTGCTCCTGGACAGGGGGTGGAGGCTTTCTTT
d_gene: TRBD1
j_gene: TRBJ1-1
abundance: many
v_gene: TRBV20-1

CDR3aa: CASSSSRGHQETQYF
CDR3nt: TGCGCCAGCAGCTCGTCCCGGGGACACCAAGAGACCCAGTACTTC
d_gene: -
j_gene: TRBJ2-5
abundance: many
v_gene: TRBV5-1

CDR3aa: CAWSLRGRGQFF
CDR3nt: TGTGCCTGGAGCCTTAGGGGTAGGGGGCAGTTCTTC
d_gene: -
j_gene: TRBJ2-1
abundance: -
v_gene: TRBV30

CDR3aa: CASRGDRASGQFF
CDR3nt: TGTGCCAGCAGAGGAGACAGGGCCAGTGGGCAGTTCTTC
d_gene: TRBD1
j_gene: TRBJ2-1
abundance: few
v_gene: TRBV6-2/TRBV6-3

CDR3aa: CASRVQGNQPQHF
CDR3nt: TGTGCCAGTAGGGTACAGGGCAATCAGCCCCAGCATTTT
d_gene: -
j_gene: TRBJ1-5
abundance: many
v_gene: TRBV19

CDR3aa: CASSLWGNTEAFF
CDR3nt: TGTGCCAGCAGCTTGTGGGGGAACACTGAAGCTTTCTTT
d_gene: -
j_gene: TRBJ1-1
abundance: many
v_gene: TRBV5-5

CDR3aa: CASSLDPLVSYNEQFF
CDR3nt: TGTGCCAGCAGCTTGGATCCGCTAGTCTCCTACAATGAGCAGTTCTTC
d_gene: -
j_gene: TRBJ2-1
abundance: many
v_gene: TRBV5-4

CDR3aa: CAWSQTVGLAEYNEQFF
CDR3nt: TGTGCCTGGAGCCAAACCGTAGGACTAGCGGAATACAATGAGCAGTTCTTC
d_gene: TRBD2
j_gene: TRBJ2-1
abundance: many
v_gene: TRBV30

CDR3aa: CASSYGPLQETQYF
CDR3nt: TGTGCCAGCAGTTACGGGCCATTACAAGAGACCCAGTACTTC
d_gene: -
j_gene: TRBJ2-5
abundance: -
v_gene: TRBV6-6

CDR3aa: CASSPLTSGTSYEQYF
CDR3nt: TGTGCCAGCTCACCCCTCACTAGCGGGACGTCCTACGAGCAGTACTTC
d_gene: TRBD2
j_gene: TRBJ2-7
abundance: -
v_gene: TRBV18

CDR3aa: CASSGGQGAGPGELFF
CDR3nt: TGTGCCAGCAGTGGTGGACAGGGGGCAGGTCCCGGGGAGCTGTTTTTT
d_gene: TRBD1
j_gene: TRBJ2-2
abundance: many
v_gene: TRBV2